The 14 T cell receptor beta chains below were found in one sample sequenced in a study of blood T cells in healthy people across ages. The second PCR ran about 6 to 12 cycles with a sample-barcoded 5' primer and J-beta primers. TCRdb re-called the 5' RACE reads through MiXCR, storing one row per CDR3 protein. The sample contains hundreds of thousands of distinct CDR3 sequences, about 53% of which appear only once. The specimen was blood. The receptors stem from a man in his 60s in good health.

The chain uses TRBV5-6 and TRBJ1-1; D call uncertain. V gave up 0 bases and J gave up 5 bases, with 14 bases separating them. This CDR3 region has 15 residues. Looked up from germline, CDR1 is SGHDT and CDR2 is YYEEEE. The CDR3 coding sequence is TGTGCCAGCAGCTTGGCCCCCGGGAGGTGGACTGAAGCTTTCTTT. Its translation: CASSLAPGRWTEAFF.

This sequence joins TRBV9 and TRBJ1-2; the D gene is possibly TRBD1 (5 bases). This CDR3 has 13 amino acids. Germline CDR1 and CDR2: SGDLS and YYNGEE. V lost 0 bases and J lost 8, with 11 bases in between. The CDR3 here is CASSVGGSGGYTF. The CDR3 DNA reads TGTGCCAGCAGCGTAGGGGGGTCCGGGGGCTACACCTTC.

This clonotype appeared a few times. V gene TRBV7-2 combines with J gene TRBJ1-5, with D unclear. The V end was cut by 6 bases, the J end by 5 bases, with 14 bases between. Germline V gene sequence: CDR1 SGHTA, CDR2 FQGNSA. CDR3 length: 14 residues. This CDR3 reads CASSFTHTDQPQHF. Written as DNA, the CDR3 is TGTGCCAGCAGTTTTACACACACCGATCAGCCCCAGCATTTT.

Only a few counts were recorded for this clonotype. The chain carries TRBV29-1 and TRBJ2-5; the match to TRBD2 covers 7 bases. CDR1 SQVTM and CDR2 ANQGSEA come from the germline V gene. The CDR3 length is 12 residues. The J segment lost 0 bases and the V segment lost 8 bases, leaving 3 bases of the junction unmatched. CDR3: CSLRGDQETQYF. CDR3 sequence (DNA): TGCAGCCTCCGGGGGGACCAAGAGACCCAGTACTTC.

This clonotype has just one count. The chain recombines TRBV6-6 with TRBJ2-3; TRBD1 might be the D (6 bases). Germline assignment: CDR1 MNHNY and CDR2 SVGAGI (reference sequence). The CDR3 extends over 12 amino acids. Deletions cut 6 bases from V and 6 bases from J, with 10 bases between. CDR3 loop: CASSYREDTQYF. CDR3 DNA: TGTGCCAGCAGCTACAGGGAGGATACGCAGTATTTT.

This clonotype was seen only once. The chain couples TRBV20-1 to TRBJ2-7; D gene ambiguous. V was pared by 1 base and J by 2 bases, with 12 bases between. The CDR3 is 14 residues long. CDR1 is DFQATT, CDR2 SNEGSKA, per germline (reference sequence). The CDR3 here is CSARGPKAPYEQYF. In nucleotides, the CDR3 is TGCAGTGCTAGAGGCCCTAAAGCCCCCTACGAGCAGTACTTC.

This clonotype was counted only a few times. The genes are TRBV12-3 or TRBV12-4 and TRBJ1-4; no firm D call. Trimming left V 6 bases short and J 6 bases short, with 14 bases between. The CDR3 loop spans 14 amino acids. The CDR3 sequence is CASSPPGPYEKLFF. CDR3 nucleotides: TGTGCCAGCAGCCCCCCTGGGCCTTATGAAAAACTGTTTTTT.

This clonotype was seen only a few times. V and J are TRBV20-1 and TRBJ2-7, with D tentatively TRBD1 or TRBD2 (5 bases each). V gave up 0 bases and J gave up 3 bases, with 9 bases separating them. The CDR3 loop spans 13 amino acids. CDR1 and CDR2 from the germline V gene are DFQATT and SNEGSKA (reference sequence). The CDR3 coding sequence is TGCAGTGCTAGAGATGGGGGATACTACGAGCAGTACTTC. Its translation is CSARDGGYYEQYF.

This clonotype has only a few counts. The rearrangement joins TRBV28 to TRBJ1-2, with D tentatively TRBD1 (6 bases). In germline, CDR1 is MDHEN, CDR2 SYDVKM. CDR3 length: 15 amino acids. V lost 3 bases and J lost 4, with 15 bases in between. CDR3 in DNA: TGTGCCAGCAGTTTCGGGGGGCGCGTTTTCTATGGCTACACCTTC. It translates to CASSFGGRVFYGYTF.

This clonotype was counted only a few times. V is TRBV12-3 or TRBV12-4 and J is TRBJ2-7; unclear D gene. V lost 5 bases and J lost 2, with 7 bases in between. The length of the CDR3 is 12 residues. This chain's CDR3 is CASSTRPYEQYF. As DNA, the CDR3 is TGTGCCAGCAGTACCCGGCCCTACGAGCAGTACTTC.

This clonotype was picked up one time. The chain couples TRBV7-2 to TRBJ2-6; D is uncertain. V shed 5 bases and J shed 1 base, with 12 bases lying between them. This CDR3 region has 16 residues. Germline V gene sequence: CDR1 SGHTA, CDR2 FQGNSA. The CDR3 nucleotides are TGTGCCAGCAGCCCAAATCTGCGATCTGGGGCCAACGTCCTGACTTTC. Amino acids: CASSPNLRSGANVLTF.

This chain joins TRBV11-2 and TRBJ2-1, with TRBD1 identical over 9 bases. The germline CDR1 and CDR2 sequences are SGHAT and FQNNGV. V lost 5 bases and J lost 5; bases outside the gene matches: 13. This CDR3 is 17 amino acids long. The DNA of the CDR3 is TGTGCCAGCAGCCCTAATTGGGGACAGGGAAGTCACAATGAGCAGTTCTTC. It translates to CASSPNWGQGSHNEQFF.

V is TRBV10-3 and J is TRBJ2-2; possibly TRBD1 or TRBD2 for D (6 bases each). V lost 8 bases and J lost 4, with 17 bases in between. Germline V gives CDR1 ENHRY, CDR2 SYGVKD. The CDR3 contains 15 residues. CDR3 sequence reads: CAIGSPQGGTGELFF. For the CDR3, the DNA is TGTGCCATCGGATCGCCACAGGGAGGCACCGGGGAGCTGTTTTTT.

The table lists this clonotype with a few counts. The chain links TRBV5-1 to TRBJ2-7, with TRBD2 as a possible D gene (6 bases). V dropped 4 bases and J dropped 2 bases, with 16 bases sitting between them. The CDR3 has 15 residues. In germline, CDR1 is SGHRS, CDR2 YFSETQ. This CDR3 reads CASSPGEARTYEQYF. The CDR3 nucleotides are TGCGCCAGCAGCCCCGGGGAGGCTAGGACCTACGAGCAGTACTTC.